A selection of T cell receptor beta chains follows, all from one sample in a study of T cells after yellow fever vaccination. TCRdb re-derived calls from the 5' RACE reads in MiXCR, one entry per CDR3 protein. The sample has around 140,000 distinct CDR3 sequences, approximately 6.6% seen once. The sample consisted of CD4+ T cells sorted from PBMCs, taken 10 days after the yellow fever booster vaccination. The receptor source for this set is a man in his thirties or forties who received the YFV17D yellow fever vaccine. Each CDR3 is given with its conserved first and last residue. D genes are given only for firm matches. Size tells how often a clone was seen (once, few, many) or the class of an expanded clone, and some rows leave it out.

J: TRBJ2-6
D: NA
size: many
V: TRBV7-2
CDR3: CASSLRSGANVLTF
DNA: TGTGCCAGCAGCTTAAGGTCTGGGGCCAACGTCCTGACTTTC

J: TRBJ2-5
D: NA
size: few
V: TRBV28
CDR3: CASSLPGGQTQYF
DNA: TGTGCCAGCAGTTTACCAGGGGGGCAGACCCAGTACTTC

J: TRBJ2-5
D: NA
size: many
V: TRBV28
CDR3: CASRVGGSTQETQYF
DNA: TGTGCCAGCAGAGTAGGGGGGAGCACCCAAGAGACCCAGTACTTC

J: TRBJ2-7
D: NA
size: NA
V: TRBV20-1
CDR3: CSALDRNYEQYF
DNA: TGCAGTGCCCTCGACAGGAACTACGAGCAGTACTTC

J: TRBJ1-1
D: TRBD1
size: many
V: TRBV11-1
CDR3: CASSRGQAGTEAFF
DNA: TGTGCCAGCAGCCGGGGACAGGCGGGCACTGAAGCTTTCTTT

J: TRBJ1-2
D: NA
size: NA
V: TRBV20-1
CDR3: CSARGGGNYGYTF
DNA: TGCAGTGCTAGGGGGGGGGGGAACTATGGCTACACCTTC

J: TRBJ2-5
D: TRBD1
size: many
V: TRBV2
CDR3: CASRTGIEGIQYF
DNA: TGTGCCAGCCGGACAGGGATCGAGGGGATCCAGTACTTC

J: TRBJ1-2
D: NA
size: many
V: TRBV30
CDR3: CAWSGGPLYGYTF
DNA: TGTGCCTGGAGTGGAGGGCCGCTCTATGGCTACACCTTC

J: TRBJ2-1
D: NA
size: many
V: TRBV5-5
CDR3: CASSLRAWPSPGDEQFF
DNA: TGTGCCAGCAGCTTACGGGCATGGCCATCCCCGGGCGATGAGCAGTTCTTC

J: TRBJ2-7
D: NA
size: many
V: TRBV5-1
CDR3: CASSLVAGAYEQYF
DNA: TGCGCCAGCAGCTTGGTTGCAGGCGCCTACGAGCAGTACTTC

J: TRBJ2-2
D: TRBD1
size: many
V: TRBV28
CDR3: CASIPGQFTGELFF
DNA: TGTGCCAGCATTCCGGGACAGTTCACCGGGGAGCTGTTTTTT

J: TRBJ1-1
D: NA
size: many
V: TRBV14
CDR3: CASSQVMANTEAFF
DNA: TGTGCCAGCAGCCAAGTTATGGCGAACACTGAAGCTTTCTTT

J: TRBJ2-7
D: NA
size: many
V: TRBV7-9
CDR3: CASVREPSSYEQYF
DNA: TGTGCCAGCGTTCGGGAGCCGAGCTCCTACGAGCAGTACTTC

J: TRBJ2-3
D: NA
size: many
V: TRBV7-2
CDR3: CASSSPSQTSRPDTQYF
DNA: TGTGCCAGCAGCTCTCCCTCCCAGACATCCCGACCGGATACGCAGTATTTT

J: TRBJ2-5
D: NA
size: NA
V: TRBV20-1
CDR3: CSATGKAETQYF
DNA: TGCAGTGCAACAGGGAAGGCAGAGACCCAGTACTTC

J: TRBJ2-1
D: TRBD2
size: many
V: TRBV4-3
CDR3: CASSQEGVSGRGYNEQFF
DNA: TGCGCCAGCAGCCAAGAGGGGGTTAGCGGGAGGGGATACAATGAGCAGTTCTTC

J: TRBJ1-1
D: TRBD1
size: many
V: TRBV6-6
CDR3: CASRRTGAEAFF
DNA: TGTGCCAGCAGACGGACAGGCGCTGAAGCTTTCTTT

J: TRBJ1-6
D: TRBD1
size: NA
V: TRBV29-1
CDR3: CSVRQGTHSPLHF
DNA: TGCAGCGTTAGACAGGGGACTCATTCACCCCTCCACTTT

J: TRBJ2-3
D: TRBD2
size: many
V: TRBV7-8
CDR3: CASSLRASGRADTQYF
DNA: TGTGCCAGCAGCTTACGTGCTAGCGGGAGGGCGGATACGCAGTATTTT

J: TRBJ2-7
D: TRBD1
size: few
V: TRBV7-2
CDR3: CASGKPGQGAYEQYF
DNA: TGTGCCAGCGGCAAACCGGGACAGGGGGCCTACGAGCAGTACTTC

J: TRBJ1-6
D: TRBD1
size: many
V: TRBV5-1
CDR3: CASSIKGGTANSPLHF
DNA: TGCGCCAGCAGCATCAAGGGTGGGACAGCCAATTCACCCCTCCACTTT

J: TRBJ2-4
D: NA
size: many
V: TRBV7-2
CDR3: CASSTSGGIAKNIQYF
DNA: TGTGCCAGCAGTACCTCTGGGGGTATAGCCAAAAACATTCAGTACTTC